The rows below give T cell receptor beta chains drawn from one sample of a study of Graves' ophthalmopathy and Graves' hyperthyroidism. TCRdb fed the multiplex PCR reads into MiXCR, producing one record per CDR3 protein. This table has about 500,000 distinct CDR3 sequences, over 13% appearing once. Source material: blood. The receptors originated from a woman aged 25 to 45 with Graves' ophthalmopathy. CDR3s include the opening cysteine and the closing phenylalanine or tryptophan. A D gene is named only where the DNA matches it firmly.

j_call,d_call,v_call,cdr3_aa
TRBJ2-2,TRBD2,TRBV6-1,CASSAPSGSSAGELFF
TRBJ1-2,-,TRBV24-1,CATSADGLNYGYTF
TRBJ2-5,-,TRBV9,CTSSVAGARQETQYF
TRBJ1-2,-,TRBV12-3/TRBV12-4,CASSLGTELHVYGYTF
TRBJ2-7,-,TRBV12-3/TRBV12-4,CASSLVFGTYEQYF
TRBJ2-7,-,TRBV7-2,CASSLGASYEQYF
TRBJ2-5,-,TRBV18,CASSPMDPNRGTQYF
TRBJ1-6,-,TRBV6-5,CASSYGRSSYNSPLHF
TRBJ1-1,-,TRBV15,CATSRDPTRAFF
TRBJ2-6,-,TRBV12-3/TRBV12-4,CASSFRSSGANVLTF
TRBJ2-7,-,TRBV7-2,CASSLRTLYEQYF
TRBJ2-7,TRBD2,TRBV27,CASSGGTTHYEQYF
TRBJ1-2,-,TRBV5-6,CASSLEGTNYGYTF
TRBJ2-7,TRBD2,TRBV6-5,CASSSLAGGPSYEQYF
TRBJ1-5,-,TRBV27,CASSLGRGGDQPQHF
TRBJ2-7,-,TRBV2,CASSVRRAGQYF
TRBJ1-1,TRBD1,TRBV2,CASRATGGGGAFF
TRBJ2-2,-,TRBV5-4,CASSLAGSDTGELFF
TRBJ2-7,-,TRBV12-3/TRBV12-4,CASSSGIAYEQYF
TRBJ2-2,-,TRBV13,CASSARTMWAGELFF
TRBJ1-2,TRBD1,TRBV27,CATRQGNYGYTF
TRBJ2-7,TRBD1,TRBV12-3/TRBV12-4,CASSPHRDRAYEQYF
TRBJ2-5,TRBD2,TRBV20-1,CSARSGGLGETQYF
TRBJ1-2,-,TRBV4-1,CASSPGYYGYTF
TRBJ1-1,-,TRBV7-9,CASSLRQGPGAFF
TRBJ2-2,TRBD1,TRBV28,CASTLQGEAGELFF
TRBJ2-2,-,TRBV12-3/TRBV12-4,CASTVGTGELFF
TRBJ1-1,TRBD1,TRBV11-1,CASSFIGTGLNTEAFF
TRBJ1-1,-,TRBV6-2/TRBV6-3,CASSQGYGEAFF
TRBJ2-2,TRBD2,TRBV27,CASSWSGGGSNTGELFF
TRBJ2-7,TRBD2,TRBV7-2,CASSWTSGGRSYEQYF
TRBJ2-7,TRBD1,TRBV2,CASSGTGLTYEQYF
TRBJ1-1,TRBD1,TRBV12-3/TRBV12-4,CASRTTTGRTEAFF
TRBJ1-2,-,TRBV30,CAWSVGPYGYTF
TRBJ2-7,TRBD1,TRBV20-1,CSASGQGANEQYF
TRBJ2-7,TRBD1,TRBV30,CAWSTTGAMYEQYF
TRBJ1-5,-,TRBV15,CATSRVGNQPQHF
TRBJ2-5,-,TRBV20-1,CSASGLGGQETQYF
TRBJ1-1,-,TRBV6-1,CASKGLMNTEAFF
TRBJ1-1,-,TRBV29-1,CSVEEGANTEAFF
TRBJ2-5,-,TRBV12-3/TRBV12-4,CANRDTQETQYF
TRBJ2-5,-,TRBV5-1,CASSLGPDRETQYF
TRBJ1-2,-,TRBV12-3/TRBV12-4,CASSSRRVLYGYTF
TRBJ2-7,-,TRBV11-2,CASSGAYGGPSYEQYF
TRBJ1-2,-,TRBV28,CASSLGTLFGYTF
TRBJ1-3,-,TRBV6-5,CASSYHNSLGNTIYF
TRBJ2-7,-,TRBV6-1,CASSENLNPWGSYEQYF
TRBJ2-2,-,TRBV5-1,CASSFPETGELFF
TRBJ1-5,-,TRBV20-1,CSASLLGEESNQPQHF
TRBJ2-2,-,TRBV12-3/TRBV12-4,CASGGAGGTGELFF
TRBJ1-2,-,TRBV18,CASSPTTYGYTF